A single sample gave rise to the 5 T cell receptor beta chains below, sequenced in a study of blood T cell repertoires in COVID-19. The protocol was immunoSEQ multiplex PCR, while the TCRdb copy is restricted to in-frame clones and leaves out a portion. Altogether a few hundred thousand clones are present, 65% to 90% being singletons, with the ten largest covering around 7.4%. The sample consisted of peripheral blood. These receptors came from a woman in her sixties or seventies with COVID-19, enrolled during active disease.

The chain recombines TRBV3-1 (or the pseudogene TRBV3-2) with TRBJ2-3; 9 positions agree with TRBD2. Germline CDR1 reads LGHDT; CDR2 reads YNNKEL (reference sequence). CDR3 size: 16 residues. The V and J ends lost 7 bases and 4 bases, in that order; junction bases with no gene match: 12. CDR3 amino acids: CASTPGGGGASDTQYF. The CDR3, as DNA: TGTGCCAGCACCCCCGGTGGCGGGGGGGCCTCAGATACGCAGTATTTT.

The rearrangement joins TRBV11-3 to TRBJ1-2, with D tentatively TRBD1 (6 bases). Per the germline V gene, CDR1 is SGHNT and CDR2 is YENEEA. V was pared by 3 bases and J by 9 bases, with 11 bases between. The CDR3 runs 12 residues. The CDR3 loop reads CASSLGGASYTF. Written as DNA, the CDR3 is TGTGCCAGCAGCTTGGGGGGGGCAAGCTACACCTTC.

The J gene is TRBJ2-1, the V gene TRBV10-3, with 7 bases matching TRBD1. The junction had 9 bases not matched to a gene; V was cut back by 4 bases and J by 3 bases. CDR1 and CDR2 from the germline V gene are ENHRY and SYGVKD. This CDR3 is built from 16 residues. The CDR3 sequence: CAISGGRDSNYNEQFF. The CDR3 DNA reads as TGTGCCATCAGTGGGGGCCGGGACAGCAACTACAATGAGCAGTTCTTC.

The chain employs TRBV9 and TRBJ2-6; the match to TRBD1 covers 8 bases. Trimming removed 4 bases from V and 2 bases from J; junction bases left unmatched: 8. Germline V gives CDR1 SGDLS, CDR2 YYNGEE. The CDR3 is made up of 17 amino acids. The CDR3, as DNA: TGTGCCAGCAGCTCCCCCGCGGACAGGGCTGGGGCCAACGTCCTGACTTTC. This sequence encodes CASSSPADRAGANVLTF.

The rearrangement links TRBV7-8 to TRBJ2-5; D call uncertain. With 3 bases removed from V and 1 base from J, the gap between germline ends came to 6 bases. The germline V gene encodes CDR1 SGHVS and CDR2 FQNEAQ. The CDR3 is 13 residues long. CDR3 sequence (DNA): TGTGCCAGCAGCTTCTCCCCCCAAGAGACCCAGTACTTC. Protein product: CASSFSPQETQYF. The entire variable domain, with the rest obtained from reference TRBV7-8 and TRBJ2-5, is as follows: GAGVSQSPRYKVAKRGQDVALRCDPISGHVSLFWYQQALGQGPEFLTYFQNEAQLDKSGLPSDRFFAERPEGSVSTLKIQRTQQEDSAVYLCASSFSPQETQYFGPGTRLLVL.